This T cell receptor (beta chain) was identified in a study of glioma-infiltrating T cells after dendritic cell vaccination. Study at large: Dendritic cells derived from monocytes and pulsed with autologous tumor lysate formed the vaccine.

Using immunoSEQ multiplex PCR, the repertoire was profiled, and TCRdb retains in-frame clones only, with some absent. Seen here are about 76,000 clones, 87% observed once, and the top ten hold around 2.4%. This CDR3 is built from 16 residues. The germline V gene encodes CDR1 SGHRS and CDR2 YFSETQ. Trimming pared 1 base from V and 6 bases from J, leaving 18 bases between. Time point denoted: after dendritic cell vaccination, including at tumor progression/relapse. The source is a human donor with glioblastoma. The sample consisted of blood, taken after dendritic cell vaccination. The chain recombines TRBV5-1 with TRBJ2-3, with a possible D match to TRBD2 (5 bases). CDR3 sequence reads: CASSLLGIQSFDTQYF. The CDR3 DNA sequence: TGCGCCAGCAGCTTGCTCGGGATACAGTCGTTTGATACGCAGTATTTT.